This T cell receptor beta chain was captured by sequencing in a study of T-cell reconstitution after alpha-beta-depleted transplantation in children. Overall study results and limits: One year post-transplant, T-cell counts and diversity were largely derived from T cells produced anew.

V was clipped by 4 bases and J by 3 bases, with 22 bases between them. The CDR3 has 17 amino acids. Comments on this clonotype: Its antigen is undetermined.

Preparation of the TCRbeta library was carried out with unique molecular identifiers. TCRdb processed the PCR reads anew with MiXCR; each CDR3 protein has one entry. The data show 250,000 to 400,000 distinct CDR3 sequences, 20% to 30% seen once. The sequencing here drew on PBMCs, mostly from graft donor cells, taken 180 days after TCRalphabeta/CD19-depleted stem cell transplant. The chain recombines TRBV12-3 or TRBV12-4 with TRBJ2-7; perhaps TRBD2 as D (6 bases). This receptor was taken from a male patient aged 10-17 years who had a stem cell transplant for acute lymphoblastic leukemia, so the T cells may come from the graft donor. CDR3 DNA sequence: TGTGCCAGCAGTTCACCCCGGGACTGGCTACGGGGCTACGAGCAGTACTTC. This codes for CASSSPRDWLRGYEQYF.